Here is one T cell receptor beta chain with its context. Its matching antigen is unknown. The read falls 3 residues short of the CDR3 end, and the missing part is taken from the germline J gene. The assay was immunoSEQ multiplex PCR, and TCRdb's table has in-frame clones only and misses some. This sample's clone table lists some 16,000 clones. CDR1 is SGHNT, CDR2 YYREEE, per germline (reference sequence). The length of the CDR3 is 13 residues. The V gene end was trimmed by 4 bases and the J gene end by 3 bases; junction bases not matched to a gene: 3. These data come from a study of T cells in women clearing cervical HPV infection. Across the study: For cases, blood was sampled a median approximately 150 days after lesion detection, interquartile range about 90 to 200 days. Findings and limits, study-wide: CIN3+ cases had significantly higher TCR richness than controls; evenness did not differ.

The TCR sequence derives from a woman between 18 and 69 years old with a cervical HPV16 infection that either progressed to CIN3+ or cleared (not recorded which). The sequencing sample was made of blood buffy coat. The chain joins TRBV5-4 to TRBJ1-2; 7 bases map to TRBD1. The sequenced part of the CDR3 DNA is TGTGCCAGCAGCGGTGACAGGGACTATGGC. This encodes CASSGDRDYG. The entire CDR3 is CASSGDRDYGYTF. The variable domain in full, with the rest retrieved from reference TRBV5-4 and TRBJ1-2, is ETGVTQSPTHLIKTRGQQVTLRCSSQSGHNTVSWYQQALGQGPQFIFQYYREEENGRGNFPPRFSGLQFPNYSSELNVNALELDDSALYLCASSGDRDYGYTFGSGTRLTVV.